These 12 T cell receptor beta chains were all obtained from the same sample, sequenced in a study of shared clonotypes between healthy human individuals. Using immunoSEQ multiplex PCR, the repertoire was profiled, and TCRdb retains in-frame clones only, with some absent. The data hold around 600,000 clones, with approximately 95% observed a single time. Naive CD8 cells were CD45RO-negative, positively selected for CCR7, excluding terminally differentiated effector memory CD45RA+ cells. The specimen was naive CD8+ T cells sorted from blood. The receptors here all came from a woman in her 30s in good health.

The chain employs TRBV5-6 and TRBJ2-3; perhaps D is TRBD1 or TRBD2 (5 bases each). This CDR3 is built from 12 residues. Germline V gene data show CDR1 as SGHDT and CDR2 as YYEEEE. The ends were cut back, 5 bases at V and 7 bases at J, with 11 bases in the middle. CDR3 region: CASSSGPYTQYF. CDR3 nucleotides: TGTGCCAGCAGTTCGGGGCCATATACGCAGTATTTT.

CDR3 protein: CASSLQAHTQETQYF. CDR3 in DNA: TGTGCCAGCAGCTTACAGGCACACACCCAAGAGACCCAGTACTTC. V is TRBV7-2 and J is TRBJ2-5; D ambiguous. Germline V gene lookup returns CDR1 SGHTA and CDR2 FQGNSA. This CDR3 region has 15 residues. The ends were cut back, 2 bases at V and 1 base at J, with 11 bases in the middle.

The chain combines TRBV10-3 with TRBJ2-3; 9 nucleotides line up with TRBD1. Germline values: CDR1 ENHRY, CDR2 SYGVKD. Unmatched junction bases numbered 10, after V lost 8 bases and J lost 4 bases. This CDR3 is built from 15 residues. For the CDR3, the DNA is TGTGCCATCGGCCCCGGGACAGGGATGGCAGATACGCAGTATTTT. It codes for CAIGPGTGMADTQYF.

This clone was picked up one time. The genes are TRBV5-6 and TRBJ2-7, with TRBD2 matching 8 bases. The V gene end was trimmed by 3 bases and the J gene end by 4 bases; junction bases not matched to a gene: 9. Germline V gene lookup returns CDR1 SGHDT and CDR2 YYEEEE. CDR3 length: 15 residues. CDR3 residues: CASSWGGLVGYEQYF. The DNA of the CDR3 is TGTGCCAGCAGCTGGGGGGGACTAGTAGGTTACGAGCAGTACTTC. The variable domain in full, completed from reference TRBV5-6 and TRBJ2-7, reads DAGVTQSPTHLIKTRGQQVTLRCSPKSGHDTVSWYQQALGQGPQFIFQYYEEEERQRGNFPDRFSGHQFPNYSSELNVNALLLGDSALYLCASSWGGLVGYEQYFGPGTRLTVT.

The chain combines TRBV29-1 with TRBJ2-4; D call uncertain. V gave up 4 bases and J gave up 5 bases, with 18 bases separating them. CDR1 SQVTM and CDR2 ANQGSEA come from the germline V gene. This CDR3 is 15 amino acids long. Here the CDR3 reads CSVVPVGHGQNIQYF. CDR3 DNA sequence: TGCAGCGTTGTCCCTGTCGGGCATGGGCAAAACATTCAGTACTTC.

DNA of the CDR3: TGTGCCAGCAGCCCTCTGCCGGCAGATACGCAGTATTTT. It specifies CASSPLPADTQYF. The gene calls are TRBV7-8 and TRBJ2-3, with no clear D. Germline CDR1 is SGHVS and CDR2 is FQNEAQ. The CDR3 totals 13 residues. Trimming removed 5 bases from V and 4 bases from J, with 10 bases in between. Filled out from reference TRBV7-8 and TRBJ2-3, the complete variable domain reads GAGVSQSPRYKVAKRGQDVALRCDPISGHVSLFWYQQALGQGPEFLTYFQNEAQLDKSGLPSDRFFAERPEGSVSTLKIQRTQQEDSAVYLCASSPLPADTQYFGPGTRLTVL.

The chain recombines TRBV21-1 with TRBJ2-1; the table names TRBD2, a call not compared with the DNA. TRBV21-1 is reported as a pseudogene. The CDR3 length is 24 residues. The CDR3 nucleotides read TGTGCCAGCAGCAAAGAAGGCGAGACTAGCGGGAGTATGGAGCCCTCTAGCTCCTACAATGAGCAGTTCTTC. It encodes CASSKEGETSGSMEPSSSYNEQFF.

This chain connects TRBV11-2 to TRBJ1-5, with 9 bases fitting TRBD1. From germline, CDR1 is SGHAT and CDR2 FQNNGV. The CDR3 is 15 amino acids. The ends lost 5 bases at V and 3 bases at J; junction bases unmatched: 5. In DNA form, the CDR3 reads TGTGCCAGCAGCCGACAGGGGGGCTCCAATCAGCCCCAGCATTTT. Protein sequence: CASSRQGGSNQPQHF. Filled out from reference TRBV11-2 and TRBJ1-5, the complete variable domain reads EAGVAQSPRYKIIEKRQSVAFWCNPISGHATLYWYQQILGQGPKLLIQFQNNGVVDDSQLPKDRFSAERLKGVDSTLKIQPAKLEDSAVYLCASSRQGGSNQPQHFGDGTRLSIL.

J is TRBJ2-1 and V is TRBV4-1, with D perhaps given as TRBD1 or TRBD2 (6 bases each). The CDR3 has 16 residues. Trimming stripped 5 bases from V and 2 bases from J, with 16 bases between. Germline V CDR1 and CDR2: MGHRA, YSYEKL. The DNA for the CDR3 is TGCGCCAGCAGCTCACCGACTGGGGGGCCCTACAATGAGCAGTTCTTC. It is translated as CASSSPTGGPYNEQFF.

The chain uses TRBV5-4 and TRBJ2-3; TRBD1 is a possible D gene (6 bases). V was trimmed by 3 bases and J by 4 bases, leaving 9 bases between them. Germline loops: CDR1 SGHNT, CDR2 YYREEE (reference sequence). The CDR3 totals 13 residues. In DNA form, the CDR3 reads TGTGCCAGCAGCTCCGACAGGCCAGATACGCAGTATTTT. Encoded protein: CASSSDRPDTQYF. The whole variable domain, filled in from reference TRBV5-4 and TRBJ2-3, reads ETGVTQSPTHLIKTRGQQVTLRCSSQSGHNTVSWYQQALGQGPQFIFQYYREEENGRGNFPPRFSGLQFPNYSSELNVNALELDDSALYLCASSSDRPDTQYFGPGTRLTVL.

The chain carries TRBV19 and TRBJ2-7; 7 bases map to TRBD1. This CDR3 has 15 residues. The germline CDR1 and CDR2 sequences are LNHDA and SQIVND (reference sequence). The V and J ends lost 6 bases and 0 bases, in that order; junction bases with no gene match: 8. The CDR3 sequence is CASRMNRDSSYEQYF. The CDR3 DNA is TGTGCCAGTAGGATGAACCGGGACAGCTCCTACGAGCAGTACTTC.

The V and J genes are TRBV6-1 and TRBJ2-3; tentative D call: TRBD1 (6 bases). Trimming left V 7 bases short and J 6 bases short, with 14 bases between. The V gene's germline CDR1 is MNHNS and CDR2 SASEGT. This CDR3 comprises 13 residues. In DNA, the CDR3 is TGTGCCAGCACGGGGTTAACAGGGGATACGCAGTATTTT. This sequence encodes CASTGLTGDTQYF.